This T cell receptor beta chain was sequenced for a study of blood T cell repertoires in COVID-19. Authors' processing steps: Reference gene primers were amplified, and this amplification served to estimate nucleated cell counts. Some clones are missing from TCRdb's copy, which holds only in-frame ones; the method was immunoSEQ multiplex PCR. That table gives V, J and clone size, and the DNA gave D and trimming. The repertoire holds 350,000 to 400,000 clones, approximately 86% seen once, with roughly 7.2% in the top ten. J was trimmed by 7 bases and V by 0 bases; bases with no gene match: 5. CDR1 and CDR2 (germline): MNHEY, SMNVEV (reference sequence). CDR3 length equals 16 residues.

The sample comprised peripheral blood. This TCR was recovered from a woman aged 60-75 years with COVID-19, enrolled during active disease. V is TRBV27 and J is TRBJ1-4, with 10 nucleotides matching TRBD1. Here the CDR3 reads CASSLSPTGGGEKLFF. Here the CDR3 DNA reads TGTGCCAGCAGTTTATCTCCGACAGGGGGCGGTGAAAAACTGTTTTTT.